Listed below are T cell receptor beta chains from one sample, sequenced in a study of cytomegalovirus exposure and HLA in healthy donors. Generated by immunoSEQ multiplex PCR, the TCRdb table keeps only in-frame clones and is missing some. The repertoire includes 110,000 to 150,000 clones, 80% of them detected once, and 2% to 2.5% sits in the top ten. Sequencing was carried out using PBMCs. The receptors shown here come from a man aged 30 to 39 in good health and CMV-seronegative. Both conserved end residues are part of each CDR3. The order of the fields is D gene, clone size, V gene, J gene, CDR3 DNA, CDR3 protein. D genes are given only for firm matches. Clone size is shown for a subset of rows, as once, few, many or a class of expanded clone.

D: TRBD1
size: NA
V: TRBV4-1
J: TRBJ2-4
DNA: TGCGCCAGCAGCCAAGGACAGGGGACGAAAAACATTCAGTACTTC
CDR3: CASSQGQGTKNIQYF

D: TRBD1
size: NA
V: TRBV2
J: TRBJ1-4
DNA: TGTGCCAGCAGTACAGGGGGCAGGGAAAAACTGTTTTTT
CDR3: CASSTGGREKLFF

D: TRBD1
size: NA
V: TRBV5-8
J: TRBJ2-7
DNA: TGTGCCAGCAGCTCGCTCCTGCTCAGGGGGTACACCCTTTACGAGCAGTACTTC
CDR3: CASSSLLLRGYTLYEQYF

D: TRBD1
size: once
V: TRBV28
J: TRBJ1-5
DNA: TGTGCCAGCAGTACCGACAGGGACCATCAGCCCCAGCATTTT
CDR3: CASSTDRDHQPQHF

D: TRBD1
size: NA
V: TRBV5-1
J: TRBJ2-1
DNA: TGCGCCAGCAAGAGAACCGGGACAGAGAGCTCCTACAATGAGCAGTTCTTC
CDR3: CASKRTGTESSYNEQFF

D: NA
size: NA
V: TRBV2
J: TRBJ2-1
DNA: TGTGCCAGCACAGTGACTAGTTCCTACGACGGCAATGAGCAGTTCTTC
CDR3: CASTVTSSYDGNEQFF

D: NA
size: NA
V: TRBV28
J: TRBJ1-4
DNA: TGTGCCAGCAGTTCCTACCGAGATTTAACCAATGAAAAACTGTTTTTT
CDR3: CASSSYRDLTNEKLFF

D: NA
size: once
V: TRBV29-1
J: TRBJ2-3
DNA: TGCAGCGGATCGACAGTTAGCACAGATACGCAGTATTTT
CDR3: CSGSTVSTDTQYF

D: TRBD1
size: NA
V: TRBV6-5
J: TRBJ1-5
DNA: TGTGCCAGCAGTCCGACGACAGGGAGCAATCAGCCCCAGCATTTT
CDR3: CASSPTTGSNQPQHF

D: TRBD1
size: NA
V: TRBV10-3
J: TRBJ1-2
DNA: TGTGCCACTGGGACAGGGGGCGGTGATGGCTACACCTTC
CDR3: CATGTGGGDGYTF

D: NA
size: NA
V: TRBV6-5
J: TRBJ2-6
DNA: TGTGCCAGCAGTATGAATCCCTGGGCCAACGTCCTGCCTTTC
CDR3: CASSMNPWANVLPF

D: NA
size: NA
V: TRBV4-2
J: TRBJ2-1
DNA: TGTGCCAGCAGCCAAGATCGGGGAACAAATGAGCAGTTCTTC
CDR3: CASSQDRGTNEQFF

D: TRBD1
size: NA
V: TRBV28
J: TRBJ1-5
DNA: TGTGCCACGCACAGGGGAAGCAATCAGCCCCAGCATTTT
CDR3: CATHRGSNQPQHF

D: NA
size: NA
V: TRBV4-1
J: TRBJ1-6
DNA: TGCGCCAGCAGCCAAAGCCCCGGATCCCAGGGCTCACCCCTCCACTTT
CDR3: CASSQSPGSQGSPLHF

D: TRBD1
size: NA
V: TRBV15
J: TRBJ1-2
DNA: TGTGCCACCAGCAGAGCTCCCCAATTCAGTCAGGGGGCCTATGGCTACACCTTC
CDR3: CATSRAPQFSQGAYGYTF

D: TRBD1
size: NA
V: TRBV5-4
J: TRBJ2-6
DNA: TGTGCCAGCACCCGGGACAGAAGCTCTGGGGCCAACGTCCTGACTTTC
CDR3: CASTRDRSSGANVLTF

D: NA
size: NA
V: TRBV10-3
J: TRBJ1-5
DNA: TGTGCCATCAGTGACGCGGGGGTGGGGTCGGGCAATCAGCCCCAGCATTTT
CDR3: CAISDAGVGSGNQPQHF

D: NA
size: NA
V: TRBV9
J: TRBJ2-7
DNA: TGTGCCAGCAGCGTATTAGGGGAAGGCGAGCAGTACTTC
CDR3: CASSVLGEGEQYF

D: NA
size: many
V: TRBV5-1
J: TRBJ1-1
DNA: TGCGCCAGCAGCTCGGGAACGGGGATTCAGGAAGCTTTCTTT
CDR3: CASSSGTGIQEAFF

D: TRBD1
size: NA
V: TRBV28
J: TRBJ2-1
DNA: TGTGCCAGCAGCCCTGACAGGGGGCACTACAATGAGCAGTTCTTC
CDR3: CASSPDRGHYNEQFF

D: TRBD2
size: NA
V: TRBV18
J: TRBJ2-7
DNA: TGTGCCAGCTCACCCGGACTAGCGGGAGGTTACGAGCAGTACTTC
CDR3: CASSPGLAGGYEQYF

D: NA
size: NA
V: TRBV7-2
J: TRBJ1-1
DNA: TGTGCCAGCAGCTTAGCCACAGGGCGGAAGACTGAAGCTTTCTTT
CDR3: CASSLATGRKTEAFF

D: TRBD1
size: NA
V: TRBV5-1
J: TRBJ2-5
DNA: TGCGCCAGCGGAAAACCGGGACAGCAAGAGACCCAGTACTTC
CDR3: CASGKPGQQETQYF

D: NA
size: NA
V: TRBV10-2
J: TRBJ2-7
DNA: TGCGCCAGCCAAAGGACAGATTACGAGCAGTACTTC
CDR3: CASQRTDYEQYF

D: NA
size: NA
V: TRBV29-1
J: TRBJ2-1
DNA: TGCAGCGTTCGGACAGCCGAGCAGTTCTTC
CDR3: CSVRTAEQFF

D: NA
size: once
V: TRBV20-1
J: TRBJ1-1
DNA: TGCAGTGCTACCAGGGGAACTGAAGCTTTCTTT
CDR3: CSATRGTEAFF

D: NA
size: NA
V: TRBV9
J: TRBJ2-6
DNA: TGTGCCAGCCGACCCGGGTATGGGGCCAACGTCCTGACTTTC
CDR3: CASRPGYGANVLTF

D: TRBD1
size: NA
V: TRBV7-2
J: TRBJ1-5
DNA: TGTGCCAGCAGCCCAGGACAGGAGGGCAGCAATCAGCCCCAGCATTTT
CDR3: CASSPGQEGSNQPQHF

D: TRBD1
size: NA
V: TRBV4-1
J: TRBJ2-5
DNA: TGCGCCAGCAGCCATCTAACAGGGGGTGGGGAGACCCAGTACTTC
CDR3: CASSHLTGGGETQYF

D: NA
size: NA
V: TRBV5-1
J: TRBJ2-1
DNA: TGCGCCAGCAGCTTGGTAGGGGAGGACTACAATGAGCAGTTCTTC
CDR3: CASSLVGEDYNEQFF

D: TRBD1
size: once
V: TRBV7-2
J: TRBJ2-1
DNA: TGTGCCAGCAGCTTAGCTGGGACAGGGGGCCGATACAATGAGCAGTTCTTC
CDR3: CASSLAGTGGRYNEQFF

D: TRBD1
size: NA
V: TRBV27
J: TRBJ1-2
DNA: TGTGCCAGCAGTCCCGCAGAACAGGGGGCGCGGTATGGCTACACCTTC
CDR3: CASSPAEQGARYGYTF

D: NA
size: NA
V: TRBV7-2
J: TRBJ1-2
DNA: TGTGCCAGCAGCCCGACAGGTTCTAACTATGGCTACACCTTC
CDR3: CASSPTGSNYGYTF

D: TRBD2
size: NA
V: TRBV30
J: TRBJ2-1
DNA: TGTGCCTGGAGTGTACTGCCGGGAGGAAGAGGTAGTGAGCAGTTCTTC
CDR3: CAWSVLPGGRGSEQFF

D: NA
size: NA
V: TRBV7-8
J: TRBJ1-5
DNA: TGTGCCAGCAGCTTAGCGAACAGGGCTACCAATCAGCCCCAGCATTTT
CDR3: CASSLANRATNQPQHF

D: NA
size: NA
V: TRBV5-1
J: TRBJ1-4
DNA: TGCGCCAGCAGCTTGGAGCCAGGAGGAGGAAAACTGTTTTTT
CDR3: CASSLEPGGGKLFF

D: TRBD2
size: NA
V: TRBV6-6
J: TRBJ2-7
DNA: TGTGCCAGCAGTACCCCCGGGGGGACCTACGAGCAGTACTTC
CDR3: CASSTPGGTYEQYF

D: NA
size: once
V: TRBV6-1
J: TRBJ2-7
DNA: TGTGCCAGCAGTGAATTGACAGTCTACGAGCAGTACTTC
CDR3: CASSELTVYEQYF

D: NA
size: few
V: TRBV5-5
J: TRBJ2-7
DNA: TGTGCCAGCAGCCCACAGACAAACTACGAGCAGTACTTC
CDR3: CASSPQTNYEQYF

D: NA
size: once
V: TRBV25-1
J: TRBJ1-1
DNA: TGTGCCAGCTCAACAGGCGTGGGGACTGAAGCTTTCTTT
CDR3: CASSTGVGTEAFF

D: NA
size: NA
V: TRBV28
J: TRBJ2-3
DNA: TGTGCCAGCAGTTTACCGACACGAGCAGATACGCAGTATTTT
CDR3: CASSLPTRADTQYF

D: NA
size: few
V: TRBV6-5
J: TRBJ1-1
DNA: TGTGCCAGCAGTGTACGCCAGGGAGAAGCTTTCTTT
CDR3: CASSVRQGEAFF

D: NA
size: NA
V: TRBV29-1
J: TRBJ1-4
DNA: TGCAGCGTTGCACAGTTTAATGAAAAACTGTTTTTT
CDR3: CSVAQFNEKLFF

D: NA
size: NA
V: TRBV4-1
J: TRBJ1-2
DNA: TGCGCCAGCAGCCGCCCACAGGGTGGAAACTATGGCTACACCTTC
CDR3: CASSRPQGGNYGYTF

D: NA
size: few
V: TRBV5-1
J: TRBJ2-1
DNA: TGCGCCAGCAGCCTGGTGAGTGACAATGAGCAGTTCTTC
CDR3: CASSLVSDNEQFF

D: NA
size: NA
V: TRBV13
J: TRBJ1-4
DNA: TGTGCCAGCAGCTTTATGGGTTCCGGGGAAAAACTGTTTTTT
CDR3: CASSFMGSGEKLFF

D: NA
size: NA
V: TRBV10-3
J: TRBJ2-5
DNA: TGTGCCATCAGTGGCCAGAACGAAGAGACCCAGTACTTC
CDR3: CAISGQNEETQYF

D: TRBD1
size: once
V: TRBV4-1
J: TRBJ2-5
DNA: TGCGCCAGCAGCAGACCCGGGACAGCGGCACAAGAGACCCAGTACTTC
CDR3: CASSRPGTAAQETQYF

D: NA
size: NA
V: TRBV6-6
J: TRBJ2-7
DNA: TGTGCCAGCAGTTACCCCGGGGAGGGGGTCTCCTACGAGCAGTACTTC
CDR3: CASSYPGEGVSYEQYF

D: NA
size: few
V: TRBV7-2
J: TRBJ2-1
DNA: TGTGCCAGCAGCCTGGCGGGTCGAGCGGACAATGAGCAGTTCTTC
CDR3: CASSLAGRADNEQFF

D: TRBD2
size: NA
V: TRBV7-2
J: TRBJ2-2
DNA: TGTGCCAGCAGCTTAGCGCGGAGAGCGGGGGGGCCTGGTACTGGGGAGCTGTTTTTT
CDR3: CASSLARRAGGPGTGELFF

D: TRBD1
size: NA
V: TRBV5-5
J: TRBJ2-7
DNA: TGTGCCAGCAGCTTGGGACAGGGGGGAGACGAGCAGTACTTC
CDR3: CASSLGQGGDEQYF

D: NA
size: NA
V: TRBV19
J: TRBJ2-1
DNA: TGTGCCAGTAGTCTAGGGCTCAATGAGCAGTTCTTC
CDR3: CASSLGLNEQFF

D: NA
size: NA
V: TRBV2
J: TRBJ1-2
DNA: TGTGCCGGCAGGCCCGACACCGCCTCTTGTGGCTACACCTTC
CDR3: CAGRPDTASCGYTF

D: TRBD2
size: once
V: TRBV5-1
J: TRBJ2-2
DNA: TGCGCCAGCAGCTGGAGTACTAGCGGGAGATACACCGGGGAGCTGTTTTTT
CDR3: CASSWSTSGRYTGELFF